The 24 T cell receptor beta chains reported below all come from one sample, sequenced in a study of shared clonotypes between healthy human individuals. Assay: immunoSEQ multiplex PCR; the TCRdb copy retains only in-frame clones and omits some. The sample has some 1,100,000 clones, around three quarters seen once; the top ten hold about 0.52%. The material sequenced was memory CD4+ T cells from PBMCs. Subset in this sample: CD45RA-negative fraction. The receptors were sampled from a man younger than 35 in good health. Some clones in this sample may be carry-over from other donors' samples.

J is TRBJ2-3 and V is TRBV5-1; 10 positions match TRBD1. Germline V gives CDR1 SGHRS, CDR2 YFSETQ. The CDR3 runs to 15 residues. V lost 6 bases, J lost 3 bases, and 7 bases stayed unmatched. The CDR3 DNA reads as TGCGCCAGCAAGCGACAGGGGGCTATTACAGATACGCAGTATTTT. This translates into CASKRQGAITDTQYF. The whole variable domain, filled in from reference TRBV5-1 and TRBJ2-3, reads KAGVTQTPRYLIKTRGQQVTLSCSPISGHRSVSWYQQTPGQGLQFLFEYFSETQRNKGNFPGRFSGRQFSNSRSEMNVSTLELGDSALYLCASKRQGAITDTQYFGPGTRLTVL.

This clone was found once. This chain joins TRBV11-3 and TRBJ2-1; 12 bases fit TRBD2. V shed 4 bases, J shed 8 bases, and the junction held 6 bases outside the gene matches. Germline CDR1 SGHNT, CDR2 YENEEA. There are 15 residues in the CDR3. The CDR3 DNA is TGTGCCAGCAGCTCCAAGACTAGCGGGAGTGATGAGCAGTTCTTC. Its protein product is CASSSKTSGSDEQFF.

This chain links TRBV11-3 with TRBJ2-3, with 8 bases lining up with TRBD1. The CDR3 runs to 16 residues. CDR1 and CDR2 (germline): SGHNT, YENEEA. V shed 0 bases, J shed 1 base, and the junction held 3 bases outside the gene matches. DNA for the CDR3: TGTGCCAGCAGCTTAGATCAGGGGGCCGGCACAGATACGCAGTATTTT. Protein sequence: CASSLDQGAGTDTQYF.

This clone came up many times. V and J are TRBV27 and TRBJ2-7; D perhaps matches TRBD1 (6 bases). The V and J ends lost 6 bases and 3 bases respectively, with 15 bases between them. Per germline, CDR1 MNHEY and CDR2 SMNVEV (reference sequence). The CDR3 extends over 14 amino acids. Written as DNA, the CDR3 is TGTGCCAGCAGGTCCTTGGCCAGGGGCTACGAGCAGTACTTC. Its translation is CASRSLARGYEQYF.

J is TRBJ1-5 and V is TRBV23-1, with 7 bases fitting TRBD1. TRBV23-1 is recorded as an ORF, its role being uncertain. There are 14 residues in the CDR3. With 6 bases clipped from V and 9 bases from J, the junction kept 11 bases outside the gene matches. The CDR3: CASRLNRGWWPQHF. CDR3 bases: TGCGCCAGCAGACTGAACAGGGGCTGGTGGCCCCAGCATTTT.

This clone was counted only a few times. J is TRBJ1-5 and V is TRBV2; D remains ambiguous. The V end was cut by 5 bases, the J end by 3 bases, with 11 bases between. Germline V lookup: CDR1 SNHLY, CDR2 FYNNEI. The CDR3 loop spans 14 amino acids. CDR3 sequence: CASSMTSPNQPQHF. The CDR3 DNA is TGTGCCAGCAGTATGACCTCCCCCAATCAGCCCCAGCATTTT.

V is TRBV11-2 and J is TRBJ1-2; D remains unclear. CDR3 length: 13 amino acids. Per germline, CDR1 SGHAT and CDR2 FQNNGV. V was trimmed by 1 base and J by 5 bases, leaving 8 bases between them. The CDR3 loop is CASSLGGWYGYTF. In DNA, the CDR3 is TGTGCCAGCAGCTTAGGTGGGTGGTATGGCTACACCTTC.

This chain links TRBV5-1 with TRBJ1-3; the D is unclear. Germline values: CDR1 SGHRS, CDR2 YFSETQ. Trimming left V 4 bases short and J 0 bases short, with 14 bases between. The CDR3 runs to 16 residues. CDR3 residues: CASSPNAVISGNTIYF. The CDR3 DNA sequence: TGCGCCAGCAGCCCCAACGCAGTCATCTCTGGAAACACCATATATTTT.

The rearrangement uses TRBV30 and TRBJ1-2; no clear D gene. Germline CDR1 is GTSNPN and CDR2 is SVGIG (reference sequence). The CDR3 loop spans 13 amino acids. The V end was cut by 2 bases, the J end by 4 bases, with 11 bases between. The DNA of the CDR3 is TGTGCCTGGAGTTTTCAGGAGACCTATGGCTACACCTTC. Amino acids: CAWSFQETYGYTF.

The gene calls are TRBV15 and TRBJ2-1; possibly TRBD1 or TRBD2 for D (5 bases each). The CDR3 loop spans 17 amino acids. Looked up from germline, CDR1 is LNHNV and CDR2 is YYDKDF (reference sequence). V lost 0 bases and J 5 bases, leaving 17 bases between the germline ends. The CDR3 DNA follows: TGTGCCACCAGCAGAGAGGGGGTCCGGCCCTATCACAATGAGCAGTTCTTC. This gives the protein CATSREGVRPYHNEQFF.

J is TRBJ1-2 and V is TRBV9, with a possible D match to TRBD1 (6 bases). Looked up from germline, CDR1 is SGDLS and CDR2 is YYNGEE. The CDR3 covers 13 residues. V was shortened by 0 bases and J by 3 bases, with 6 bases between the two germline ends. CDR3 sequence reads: CASSVEGDYGYTF. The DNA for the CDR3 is TGTGCCAGCAGCGTAGAGGGGGACTATGGCTACACCTTC.

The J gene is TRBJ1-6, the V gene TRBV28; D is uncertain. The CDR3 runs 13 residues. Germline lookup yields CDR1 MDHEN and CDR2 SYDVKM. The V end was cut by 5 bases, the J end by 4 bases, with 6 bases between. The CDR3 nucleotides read TGTGCCAGCAGTCCAGAGTATAATTCACCCCTCCACTTT. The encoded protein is CASSPEYNSPLHF.

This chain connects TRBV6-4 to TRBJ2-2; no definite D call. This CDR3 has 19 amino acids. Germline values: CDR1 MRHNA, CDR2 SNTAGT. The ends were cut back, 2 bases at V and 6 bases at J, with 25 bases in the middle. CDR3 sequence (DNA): TGTGCCAGCAGTGACCCGTCGCCAGGATCGCGGATTTTTTCCGGGGAGCTGTTTTTT. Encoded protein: CASSDPSPGSRIFSGELFF.

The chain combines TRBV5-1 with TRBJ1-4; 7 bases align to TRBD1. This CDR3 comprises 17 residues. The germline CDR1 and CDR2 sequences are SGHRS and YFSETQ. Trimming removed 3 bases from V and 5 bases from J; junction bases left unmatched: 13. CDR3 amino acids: CASSSFTGERGNEKLFF. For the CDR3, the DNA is TGCGCCAGCAGCTCTTTCACAGGGGAAAGGGGGAATGAAAAACTGTTTTTT.

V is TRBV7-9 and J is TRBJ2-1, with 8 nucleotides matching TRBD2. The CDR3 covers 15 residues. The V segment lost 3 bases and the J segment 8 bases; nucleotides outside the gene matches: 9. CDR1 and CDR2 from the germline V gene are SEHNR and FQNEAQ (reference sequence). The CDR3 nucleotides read TGTGCCAGCAGCTTTTCGGGCGGGAGGTTGGATGAGCAGTTCTTC. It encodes CASSFSGGRLDEQFF.

The CDR3 DNA sequence: TGTGCCAGCAGCTCCCGGGGTCAAGCCTACGAGCAGTACTTC. Translation gives CASSSRGQAYEQYF. The chain links TRBV7-9 to TRBJ2-7; a weak D match, TRBD2 (5 bases). Looked up from germline, CDR1 is SEHNR and CDR2 is FQNEAQ (reference sequence). The CDR3 has 14 amino acids. Between the trimmed V and J ends, which lost 4 bases and 2 bases, there was a span of 12 bases.

CDR3 sequence (DNA): TGTGCCAGCAGCTTGGGGGGGCGCGGGGCTAATGAAAAACTGTTTTTT. Translation gives CASSLGGRGANEKLFF. This chain joins TRBV5-4 and TRBJ1-4, with D tentatively TRBD1 (6 bases). Between the trimmed V and J ends, which lost 0 bases and 3 bases, there was a span of 12 bases. Germline V CDR1 and CDR2: SGHNT, YYREEE (reference sequence). The CDR3 loop spans 16 amino acids.

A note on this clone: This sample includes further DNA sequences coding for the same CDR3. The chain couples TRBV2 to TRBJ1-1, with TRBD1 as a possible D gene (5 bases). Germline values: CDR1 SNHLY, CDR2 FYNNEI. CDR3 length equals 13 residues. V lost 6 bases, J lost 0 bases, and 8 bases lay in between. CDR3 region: CASSGTMNTEAFF. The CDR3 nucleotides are TGTGCCAGCAGCGGGACGATGAACACTGAAGCTTTCTTT.

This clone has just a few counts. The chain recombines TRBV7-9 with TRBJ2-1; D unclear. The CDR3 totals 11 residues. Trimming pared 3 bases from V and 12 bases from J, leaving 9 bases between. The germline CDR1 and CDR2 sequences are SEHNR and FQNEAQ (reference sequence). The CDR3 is CASSLRLGQFF. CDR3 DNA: TGTGCCAGCAGCTTGCGCCTTGGGCAGTTCTTC.

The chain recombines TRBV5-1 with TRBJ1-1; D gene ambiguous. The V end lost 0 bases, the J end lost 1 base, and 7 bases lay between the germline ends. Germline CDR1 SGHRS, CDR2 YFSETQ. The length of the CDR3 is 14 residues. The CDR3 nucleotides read TGCGCCAGCAGCTTGGAAAGTCGGAACACTGAAGCTTTCTTT. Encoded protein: CASSLESRNTEAFF.

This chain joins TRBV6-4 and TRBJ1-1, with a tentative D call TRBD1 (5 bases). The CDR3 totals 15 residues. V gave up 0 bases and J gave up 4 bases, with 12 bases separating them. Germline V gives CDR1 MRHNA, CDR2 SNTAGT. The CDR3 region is CASSDSPGQGTEAFF. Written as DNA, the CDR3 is TGTGCCAGCAGTGACTCTCCGGGGCAGGGCACTGAAGCTTTCTTT.

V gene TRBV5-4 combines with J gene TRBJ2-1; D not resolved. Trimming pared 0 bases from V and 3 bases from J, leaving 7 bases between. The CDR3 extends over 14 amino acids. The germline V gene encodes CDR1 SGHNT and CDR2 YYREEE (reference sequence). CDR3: CASSLDPFYNEQFF. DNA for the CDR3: TGTGCCAGCAGCTTGGACCCTTTCTACAATGAGCAGTTCTTC.

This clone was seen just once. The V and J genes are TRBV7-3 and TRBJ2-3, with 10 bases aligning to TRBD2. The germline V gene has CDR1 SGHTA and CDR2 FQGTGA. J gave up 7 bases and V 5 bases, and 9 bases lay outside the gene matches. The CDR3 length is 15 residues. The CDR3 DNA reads TGTGCCAGCAGCCCACTAGCGGGACTAAGAAATACGCAGTATTTT. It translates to CASSPLAGLRNTQYF.

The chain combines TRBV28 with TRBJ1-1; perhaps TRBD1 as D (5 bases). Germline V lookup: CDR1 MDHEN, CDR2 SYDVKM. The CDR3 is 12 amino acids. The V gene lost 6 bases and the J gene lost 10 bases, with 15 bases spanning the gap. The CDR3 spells CASSGTARRAFF. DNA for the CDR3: TGTGCCAGCAGCGGGACGGCGCGGCGAGCTTTCTTT. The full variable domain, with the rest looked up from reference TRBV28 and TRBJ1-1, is DVKVTQSSRYLVKRTGEKVFLECVQDMDHENMFWYRQDPGLGLRLIYFSYDVKMKEKGDIPEGYSVSREKKERFSLILESASTNQTSMYLCASSGTARRAFFGQGTRLTVV.